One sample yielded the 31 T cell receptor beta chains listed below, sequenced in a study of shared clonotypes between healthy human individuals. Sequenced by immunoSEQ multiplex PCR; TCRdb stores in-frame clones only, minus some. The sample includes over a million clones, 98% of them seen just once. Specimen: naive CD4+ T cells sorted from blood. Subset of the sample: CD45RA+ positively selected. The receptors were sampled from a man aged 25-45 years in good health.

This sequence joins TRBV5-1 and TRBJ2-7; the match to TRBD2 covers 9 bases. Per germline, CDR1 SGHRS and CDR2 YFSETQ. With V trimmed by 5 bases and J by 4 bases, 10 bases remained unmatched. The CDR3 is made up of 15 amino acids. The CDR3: CASSSNSGSGYEQYF. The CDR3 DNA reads TGCGCCAGCAGTTCTAATAGCGGGAGTGGGTACGAGCAGTACTTC.

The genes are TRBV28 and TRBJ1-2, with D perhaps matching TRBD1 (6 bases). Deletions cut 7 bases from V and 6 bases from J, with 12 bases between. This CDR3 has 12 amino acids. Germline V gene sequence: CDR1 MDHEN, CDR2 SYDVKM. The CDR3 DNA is TGTGCCAGCAACTTCAGGGGTAATGGCTACACCTTC. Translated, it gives CASNFRGNGYTF.

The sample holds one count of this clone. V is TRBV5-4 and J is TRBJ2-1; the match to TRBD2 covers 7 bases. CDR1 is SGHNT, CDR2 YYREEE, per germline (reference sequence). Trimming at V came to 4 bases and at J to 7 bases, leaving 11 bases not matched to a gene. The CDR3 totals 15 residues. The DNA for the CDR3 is TGTGCCAGCAGCATGAGGACTAGTGGTGGTAATGAGCAGTTCTTC. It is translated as CASSMRTSGGNEQFF.

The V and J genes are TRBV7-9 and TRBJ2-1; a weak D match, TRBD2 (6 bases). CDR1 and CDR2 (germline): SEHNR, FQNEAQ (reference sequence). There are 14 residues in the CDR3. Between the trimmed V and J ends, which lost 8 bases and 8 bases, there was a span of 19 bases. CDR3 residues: CASAVGGVGDEQFF. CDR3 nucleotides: TGTGCCAGCGCGGTGGGCGGGGTCGGGGATGAGCAGTTCTTC.

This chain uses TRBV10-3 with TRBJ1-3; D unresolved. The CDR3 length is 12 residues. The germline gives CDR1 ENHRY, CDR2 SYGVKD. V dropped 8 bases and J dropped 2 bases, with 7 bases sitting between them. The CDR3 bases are TGTGCCATCGAGTTAACTGGAAACACCATATATTTT. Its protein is CAIELTGNTIYF.

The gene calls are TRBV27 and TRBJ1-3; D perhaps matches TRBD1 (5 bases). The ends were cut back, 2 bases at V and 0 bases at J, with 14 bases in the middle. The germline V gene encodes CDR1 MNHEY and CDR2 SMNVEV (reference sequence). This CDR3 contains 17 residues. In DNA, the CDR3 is TGTGCCAGCAGTTTAAGGCCCGGGACGCACTCTGGAAACACCATATATTTT. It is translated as CASSLRPGTHSGNTIYF.

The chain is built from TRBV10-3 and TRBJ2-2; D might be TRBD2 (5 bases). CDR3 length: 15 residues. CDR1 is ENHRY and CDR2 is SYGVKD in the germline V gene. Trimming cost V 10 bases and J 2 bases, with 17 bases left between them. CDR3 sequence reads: CATRMLAGNTGELFF. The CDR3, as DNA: TGTGCCACCAGGATGCTAGCCGGAAACACCGGGGAGCTGTTTTTT.

CDR3 loop: CASSFQPPGLTVTGELFF. Here the CDR3 DNA reads TGTGCCAGCAGCTTTCAACCTCCGGGACTAACCGTCACCGGGGAGCTGTTTTTT. J is TRBJ2-2 and V is TRBV5-5, with 7 bases identical to TRBD2. Germline values: CDR1 SGHKS, CDR2 YYEKEE (reference sequence). The ends lost 2 bases at V and 4 bases at J; junction bases unmatched: 14. CDR3 size: 18 residues. Full variable domain (outside the CDR3, taken from reference TRBV5-5 and TRBJ2-2): DAGVTQSPTHLIKTRGQQVTLRCSPISGHKSVSWYQQVLGQGPQFIFQYYEKEERGRGNFPDRFSARQFPNYSSELNVNALLLGDSALYLCASSFQPPGLTVTGELFFGEGSRLTVL.

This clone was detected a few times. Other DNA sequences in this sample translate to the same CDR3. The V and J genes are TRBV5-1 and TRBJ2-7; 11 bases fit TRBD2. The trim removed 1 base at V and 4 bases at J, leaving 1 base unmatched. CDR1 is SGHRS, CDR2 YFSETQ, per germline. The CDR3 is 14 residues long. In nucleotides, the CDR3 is TGCGCCAGCAGCTTGACTAGCGGGAGTTACGAGCAGTACTTC. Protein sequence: CASSLTSGSYEQYF.

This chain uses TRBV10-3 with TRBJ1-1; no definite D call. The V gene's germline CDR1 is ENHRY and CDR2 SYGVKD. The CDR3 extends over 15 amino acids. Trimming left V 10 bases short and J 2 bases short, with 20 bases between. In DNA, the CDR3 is TGTGCCACCAGAGACCCGGCAGGAGATAACACTGAAGCTTTCTTT. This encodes CATRDPAGDNTEAFF.

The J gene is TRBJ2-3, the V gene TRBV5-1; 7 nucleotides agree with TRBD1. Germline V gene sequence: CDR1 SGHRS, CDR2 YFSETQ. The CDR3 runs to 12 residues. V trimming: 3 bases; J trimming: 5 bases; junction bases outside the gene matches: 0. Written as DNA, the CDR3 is TGCGCCAGCAGCTACAGGGGAGATACGCAGTATTTT. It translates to CASSYRGDTQYF.

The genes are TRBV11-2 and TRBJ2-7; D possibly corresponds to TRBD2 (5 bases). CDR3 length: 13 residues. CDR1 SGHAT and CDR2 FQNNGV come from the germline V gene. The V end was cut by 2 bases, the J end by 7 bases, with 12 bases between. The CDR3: CASSLLLAGEQYF. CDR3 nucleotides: TGTGCCAGCAGCTTATTGCTAGCTGGAGAGCAGTACTTC.

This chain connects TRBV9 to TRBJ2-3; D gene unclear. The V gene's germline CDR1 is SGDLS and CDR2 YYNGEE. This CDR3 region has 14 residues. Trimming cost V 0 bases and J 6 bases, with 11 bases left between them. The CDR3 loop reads CASSVAAVSDTQYF. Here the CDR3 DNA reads TGTGCCAGCAGCGTAGCTGCGGTTAGCGATACGCAGTATTTT.

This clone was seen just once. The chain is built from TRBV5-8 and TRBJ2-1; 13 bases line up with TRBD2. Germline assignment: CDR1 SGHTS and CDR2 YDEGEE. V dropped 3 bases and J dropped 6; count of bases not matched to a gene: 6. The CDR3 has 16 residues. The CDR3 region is CASSSPGLAGSNEQFF. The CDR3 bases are TGTGCCAGCAGCTCCCCGGGACTAGCGGGGTCCAATGAGCAGTTCTTC.

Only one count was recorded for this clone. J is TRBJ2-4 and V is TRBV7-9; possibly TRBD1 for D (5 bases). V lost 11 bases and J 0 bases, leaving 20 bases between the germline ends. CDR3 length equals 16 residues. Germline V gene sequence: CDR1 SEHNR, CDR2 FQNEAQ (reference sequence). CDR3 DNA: TGTGCCGGCGACTCACAGGCTATCCTAGCCAAAAACATTCAGTACTTC. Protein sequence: CAGDSQAILAKNIQYF. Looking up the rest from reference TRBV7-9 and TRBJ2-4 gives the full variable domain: DTGVSQNPRHKITKRGQNVTFRCDPISEHNRLYWYRQTLGQGPEFLTYFQNEAQLEKSRLLSDRFSAERPKGSFSTLEIQRTEQGDSAMYLCAGDSQAILAKNIQYFGAGTRLSVL.

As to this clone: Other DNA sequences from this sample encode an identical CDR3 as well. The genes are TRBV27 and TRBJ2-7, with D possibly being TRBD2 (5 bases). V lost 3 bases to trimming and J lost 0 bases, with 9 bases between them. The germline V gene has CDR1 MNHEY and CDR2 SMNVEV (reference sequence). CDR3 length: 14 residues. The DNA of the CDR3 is TGTGCCAGCAGTTTGACTACGAGCTCCTACGAGCAGTACTTC. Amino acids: CASSLTTSSYEQYF.

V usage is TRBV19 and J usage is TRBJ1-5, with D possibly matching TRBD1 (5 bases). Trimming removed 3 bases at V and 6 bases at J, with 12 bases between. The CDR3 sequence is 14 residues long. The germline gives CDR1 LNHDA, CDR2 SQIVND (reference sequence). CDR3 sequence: CASSIDGAGQPQHF. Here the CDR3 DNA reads TGTGCCAGTAGTATTGACGGGGCAGGTCAGCCCCAGCATTTT.

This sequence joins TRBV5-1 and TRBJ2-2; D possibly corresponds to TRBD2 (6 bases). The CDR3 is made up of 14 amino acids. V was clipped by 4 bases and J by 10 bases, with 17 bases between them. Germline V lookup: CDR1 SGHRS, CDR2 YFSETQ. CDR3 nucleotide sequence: TGCGCCAGCAGCGGGGGACTCCTACTAGAGGAGCTGTTTTTT. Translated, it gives CASSGGLLLEELFF.

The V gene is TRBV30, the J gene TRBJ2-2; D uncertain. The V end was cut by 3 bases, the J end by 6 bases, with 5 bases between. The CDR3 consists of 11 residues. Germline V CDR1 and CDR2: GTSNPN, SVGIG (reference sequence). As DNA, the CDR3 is TGTGCCTGGAGACTGGCCGGGGAGCTGTTTTTT. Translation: CAWRLAGELFF.

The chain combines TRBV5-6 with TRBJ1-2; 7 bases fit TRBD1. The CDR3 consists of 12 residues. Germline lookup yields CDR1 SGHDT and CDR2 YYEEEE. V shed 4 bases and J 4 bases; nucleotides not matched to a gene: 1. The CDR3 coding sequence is TGTGCCAGCAGCGACAGGGCCTATGGCTACACCTTC. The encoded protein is CASSDRAYGYTF. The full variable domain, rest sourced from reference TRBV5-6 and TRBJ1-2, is DAGVTQSPTHLIKTRGQQVTLRCSPKSGHDTVSWYQQALGQGPQFIFQYYEEEERQRGNFPDRFSGHQFPNYSSELNVNALLLGDSALYLCASSDRAYGYTFGSGTRLTVV.

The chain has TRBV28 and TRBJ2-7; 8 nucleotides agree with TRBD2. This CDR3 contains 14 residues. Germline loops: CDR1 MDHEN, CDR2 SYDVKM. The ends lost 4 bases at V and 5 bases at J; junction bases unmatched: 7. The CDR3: CASSSRGGRNEQYF. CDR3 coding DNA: TGTGCCAGCAGTTCCCGCGGGGGGAGGAACGAGCAGTACTTC. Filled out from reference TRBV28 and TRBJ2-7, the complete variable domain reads DVKVTQSSRYLVKRTGEKVFLECVQDMDHENMFWYRQDPGLGLRLIYFSYDVKMKEKGDIPEGYSVSREKKERFSLILESASTNQTSMYLCASSSRGGRNEQYFGPGTRLTVT.

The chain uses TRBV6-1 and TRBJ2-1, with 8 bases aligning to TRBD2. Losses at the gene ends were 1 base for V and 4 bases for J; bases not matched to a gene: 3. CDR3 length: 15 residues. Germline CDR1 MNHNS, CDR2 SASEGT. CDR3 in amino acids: CASSEGSSGYNEQFF. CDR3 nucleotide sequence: TGTGCCAGCAGTGAAGGGTCTAGCGGGTACAATGAGCAGTTCTTC.

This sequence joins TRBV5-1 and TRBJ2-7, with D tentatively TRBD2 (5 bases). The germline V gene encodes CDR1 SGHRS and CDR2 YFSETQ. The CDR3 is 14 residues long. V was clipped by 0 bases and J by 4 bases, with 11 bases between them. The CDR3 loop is CASSLVHGGYEQYF. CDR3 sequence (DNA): TGCGCCAGCAGCTTGGTACATGGCGGGTACGAGCAGTACTTC.

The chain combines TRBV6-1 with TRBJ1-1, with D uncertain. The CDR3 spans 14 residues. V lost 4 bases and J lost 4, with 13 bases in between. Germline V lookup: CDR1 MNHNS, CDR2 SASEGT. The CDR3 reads CASSVPFTVTEAFF. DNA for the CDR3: TGTGCCAGCAGTGTACCTTTTACAGTCACTGAAGCTTTCTTT.

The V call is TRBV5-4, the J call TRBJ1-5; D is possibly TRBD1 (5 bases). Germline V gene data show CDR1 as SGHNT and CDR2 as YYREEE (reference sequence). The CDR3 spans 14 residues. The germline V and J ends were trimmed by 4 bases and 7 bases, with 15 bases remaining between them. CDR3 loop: CASSVGGIRQPQHF. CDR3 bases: TGTGCCAGCAGCGTGGGGGGAATTCGGCAGCCCCAGCATTTT.

The CDR3 loop is CASSARLAVSTDTQYF. The CDR3 DNA reads TGTGCCAGCAGCGCACGACTAGCGGTTAGCACAGATACGCAGTATTTT. This sequence joins TRBV11-2 and TRBJ2-3; TRBD2 aligns across 9 bases. The CDR3 totals 16 residues. Germline lookup yields CDR1 SGHAT and CDR2 FQNNGV. Losses at the gene ends were 5 bases for V and 0 bases for J; bases not matched to a gene: 6.

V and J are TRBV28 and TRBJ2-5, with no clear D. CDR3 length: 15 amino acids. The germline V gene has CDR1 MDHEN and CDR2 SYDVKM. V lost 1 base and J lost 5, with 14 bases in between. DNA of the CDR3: TGTGCCAGCAGTTTATTAATTGGTGGCGGTGAGACCCAGTACTTC. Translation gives CASSLLIGGGETQYF.

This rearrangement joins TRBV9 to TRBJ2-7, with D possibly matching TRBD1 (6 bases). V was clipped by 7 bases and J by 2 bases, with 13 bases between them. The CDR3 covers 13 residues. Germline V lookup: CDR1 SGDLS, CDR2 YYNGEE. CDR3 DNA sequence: TGTGCCAGCGGGGGCGGAACAACCTACGAGCAGTACTTC. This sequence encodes CASGGGTTYEQYF.

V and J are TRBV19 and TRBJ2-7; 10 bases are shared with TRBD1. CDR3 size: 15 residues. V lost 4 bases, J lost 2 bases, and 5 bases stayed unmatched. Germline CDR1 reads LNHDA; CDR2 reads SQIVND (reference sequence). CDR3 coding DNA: TGTGCCAGTAGTAACGACGGGACAGGGGCCTACGAGCAGTACTTC. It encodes CASSNDGTGAYEQYF. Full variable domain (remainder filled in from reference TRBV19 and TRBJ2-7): DGGITQSPKYLFRKEGQNVTLSCEQNLNHDAMYWYRQDPGQGLRLIYYSQIVNDFQKGDIAEGYSVSREKKESFPLTVTSAQKNPTAFYLCASSNDGTGAYEQYFGPGTRLTVT.

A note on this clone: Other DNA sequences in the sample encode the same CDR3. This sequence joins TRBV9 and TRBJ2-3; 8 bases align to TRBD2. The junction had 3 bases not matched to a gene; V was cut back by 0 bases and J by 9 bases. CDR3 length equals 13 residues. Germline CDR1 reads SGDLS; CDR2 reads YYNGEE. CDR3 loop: CASSVAGLDTQYF. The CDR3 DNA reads TGTGCCAGCAGCGTAGCGGGACTAGACACGCAGTATTTT.

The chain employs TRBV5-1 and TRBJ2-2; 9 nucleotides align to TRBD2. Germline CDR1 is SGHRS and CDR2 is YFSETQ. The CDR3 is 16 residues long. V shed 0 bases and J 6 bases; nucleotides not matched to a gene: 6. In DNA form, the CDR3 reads TGCGCCAGCAGCTTGGGGCGCGGGAGGGGCTCCGGGGAGCTGTTTTTT. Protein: CASSLGRGRGSGELFF.